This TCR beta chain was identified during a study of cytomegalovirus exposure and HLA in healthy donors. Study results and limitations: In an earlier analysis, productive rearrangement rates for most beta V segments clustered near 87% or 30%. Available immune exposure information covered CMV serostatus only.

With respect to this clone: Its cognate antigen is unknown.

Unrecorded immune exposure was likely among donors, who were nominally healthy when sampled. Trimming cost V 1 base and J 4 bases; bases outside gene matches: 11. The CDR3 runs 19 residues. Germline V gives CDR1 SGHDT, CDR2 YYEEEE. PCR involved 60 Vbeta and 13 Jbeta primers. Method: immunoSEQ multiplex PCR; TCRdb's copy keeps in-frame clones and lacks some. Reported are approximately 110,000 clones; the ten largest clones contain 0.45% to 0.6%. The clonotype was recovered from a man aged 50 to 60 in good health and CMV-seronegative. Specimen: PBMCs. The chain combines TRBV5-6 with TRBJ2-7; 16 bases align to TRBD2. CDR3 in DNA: TGTGCCAGCAGCTTGCCGGGACCGGGACTAGCGGGAGGGCTTTACGAGCAGTACTTC. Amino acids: CASSLPGPGLAGGLYEQYF.